This T cell receptor (beta chain) was sequenced in a study of monozygotic twins with cystic fibrosis. Measured with immunoSEQ multiplex PCR; TCRdb has only the in-frame clones, and not every one. The sample yields 11,000 to 15,000 clones, approximately 81% seen once. CDR1 SNHLY and CDR2 FYNNEI come from the germline V gene. The V gene lost 1 base and the J gene lost 5 bases, with 6 bases spanning the gap. The CDR3 is made up of 13 amino acids. The receptor comes from a boy under 18 with cystic fibrosis. The chain employs TRBV2 and TRBJ1-5; D not resolved. The material sequenced was blood. The CDR3 DNA reads TGTGCCAGCAGTGAAGAGGGCTATCAGCCCCAGCATTTT. Encoded protein: CASSEEGYQPQHF.